This TCR beta chain was documented in a study of T cell responses to AZD1222 COVID-19 vaccine. This clone appeared a single time. Its antigen is undetermined. Study outcomes and limitations: Increased Spike-specific TCR breadth and depth were observed after two AZD1222 doses.

Assay: immunoSEQ multiplex PCR; the TCRdb copy retains only in-frame clones and omits some. The data contain about 120,000 clones, 85% to 90% of them singletons. This CDR3 has 16 amino acids. Trimming cost V 4 bases and J 3 bases; bases outside gene matches: 6. Germline V gene data show CDR1 as SGHNT and CDR2 as YYREEE (reference sequence). The TCR was taken from an adult who received the AZD1222 COVID-19 vaccine. The material was peripheral blood, obtained 28 days after the second AZD1222 dose. The rearrangement joins TRBV5-4 to TRBJ2-3; 12 bases are a match to TRBD1. The CDR3 DNA reads as TGTGCCAGCAGCATCGGGACAGGGGGCGCGACAGATACGCAGTATTTT. Translation gives CASSIGTGGATDTQYF.